This entry is about one T cell receptor beta chain. Its specificity is unknown. These data originate in a study of cytomegalovirus exposure and HLA in healthy donors. The study, taken as a whole, reports: In an earlier analysis, productive rearrangement rates for most beta V segments clustered near 87% or 30%. Indistinguishability led to the exclusion of some V segments, TRBV6-2 and TRBV6-3 included. An analysis that came later showed most CMV-associated TCR beta chains appearing HLA-restricted.

Trimming stripped 7 bases from V and 15 bases from J, with 16 bases between. This CDR3 region has 11 residues. Germline V gene data show CDR1 as MNHNS and CDR2 as SASEGT. Primers: 60 Vbeta forward and 13 Jbeta reverse. Assay: immunoSEQ multiplex PCR; the TCRdb copy retains only in-frame clones and omits some. Seen here are a few hundred thousand clones, around 81% observed once, and the top ten hold roughly 7.4%. The TCR comes from a woman aged 60-75 years in good health and CMV-seropositive. Sequencing was performed on PBMCs. The V gene is TRBV6-1, the J gene TRBJ2-1; possibly TRBD1 for D (6 bases). In nucleotides, the CDR3 is TGTGCCAGCATTATCGACAGGCGCGGGTTCTTC. The encoded protein is CASIIDRRGFF.